This T cell receptor (beta chain) emerged from a study of blood T cell repertoires in COVID-19. V shed 3 bases and J shed 6 bases, with 17 bases lying between them. The CDR3 runs 15 residues. Germline CDR1 MNHEY, CDR2 SMNVEV (reference sequence). The repertoire was sequenced with immunoSEQ multiplex PCR; TCRdb's copy has only in-frame clones and lacks some. Among nearly 110,000 clones listed, 70% to 85% were seen once. This clone was seen a single time. The material sequenced was peripheral blood. The source of this sequence is a woman aged 55-75 years with acute or convalescent COVID-19. The J gene is TRBJ1-2, the V gene TRBV27, with D maybe TRBD1 (5 bases). The CDR3 loop reads CASSFRFRGEDGYTF. The CDR3 DNA follows: TGTGCCAGCAGTTTTCGATTCCGGGGGGAGGATGGCTACACCTTC.